This T cell receptor (beta chain) was captured by sequencing in a study of cytomegalovirus exposure and HLA in healthy donors. Study-level points and caveats: The study designated about 160 TCR beta chains cytomegalovirus-associated.

Regarding this clone: The antigen is undetermined.

Use of 60 Vbeta and 13 Jbeta primers characterized the PCR. Original handling: Unique TCR beta chains numbered approximately 80 million in a later analysis, with roughly 11 million shared. Clones were read by immunoSEQ multiplex PCR, and TCRdb kept only the in-frame ones, dropping some. The DNA gave D and trimming, while V, J and clone size come from that table. The table includes 30,000 to 45,000 clones, more than 65% detected once. The length of the CDR3 is 15 residues. Between the trimmed V and J ends, which lost 2 bases and 8 bases, there was a span of 16 bases. Germline V gene data show CDR1 as MNHNS and CDR2 as SASEGT.

The sequencing input was PBMCs. The chain carries TRBV6-1 and TRBJ2-1, with a possible D match to TRBD1 (6 bases). This clonotype was obtained from a woman aged 18-29 years in good health and CMV-seronegative. CDR3 in amino acids: CASSESMDSSHEQFF. CDR3 nucleotides: TGTGCCAGCAGTGAATCCATGGACAGCTCCCATGAGCAGTTCTTC.